A single sample gave rise to the 11 T cell receptor beta chains below, sequenced in a study of identical twins. One entry per CDR3 protein, called by TCRdb with MiXCR from the 5' RACE reads. The sample gives about 700,000 distinct CDR3 sequences, approximately 9% of which show up once; approximately 0.96% is in the top ten. This sample was shared with a second study, whose subject was yellow fever vaccine responses in identical twins.

Sequencing was performed on PBMCs. The source of these receptors is a woman aged 18-35 years in good health.

V usage is TRBV12-3 or TRBV12-4 and J usage is TRBJ2-4; 7 bases agree with TRBD2. The V gene end was trimmed by 8 bases and the J gene end by 0 bases; junction bases not matched to a gene: 4. The CDR3 sequence is 14 residues long. The DNA for the CDR3 is TGTGCCAGCGGGGGGGGGTCAGCCAAAAACATTCAGTACTTC. It yields the protein CASGGGSAKNIQYF.

This clonotype was counted only a few times. The chain carries TRBV30 and TRBJ2-7; D remains unclear. The CDR3 contains 11 residues. Germline loops: CDR1 GTSNPN, CDR2 SVGIG (reference sequence). Trimming shortened V by 1 base and J by 5 bases, and 6 bases separated the two germline ends. The CDR3, as DNA: TGTGCCTGGAGTGGGGATCACGAGCAGTACTTC. Protein sequence: CAWSGDHEQYF.

This clonotype was seen only a few times. The chain carries TRBV5-1 and TRBJ2-3, with unresolved D. The V and J ends lost 4 bases and 2 bases respectively, with 8 bases between them. CDR3 length: 13 residues. Germline loops: CDR1 SGHRS, CDR2 YFSETQ. The CDR3 spells CASSTEFTDTQYF. The CDR3 region has the DNA TGCGCCAGCAGCACAGAATTCACAGATACGCAGTATTTT.

This clonotype was counted a few times. The J gene is TRBJ2-7, the V gene TRBV2; D perhaps matches TRBD1 (6 bases). The CDR3 spans 15 residues. V was clipped by 6 bases and J by 1 base, with 16 bases between them. The germline V gene encodes CDR1 SNHLY and CDR2 FYNNEI. CDR3 sequence (DNA): TGTGCCAGCAGACAAGACAGGCGCTTATCCTACGAGCAGTACTTC. Protein: CASRQDRRLSYEQYF.

This clonotype has a handful of counts. The rearrangement links TRBV20-1 to TRBJ2-7; D is unclear. Trimming removed 3 bases at V and 0 bases at J, with 18 bases between. The CDR3 consists of 16 residues. Germline loops: CDR1 DFQATT, CDR2 SNEGSKA (reference sequence). CDR3 region: CSASRIAFLSSYEQYF. The CDR3 coding sequence is TGCAGTGCTAGTAGAATCGCGTTCCTGAGCTCCTACGAGCAGTACTTC.

This clonotype has only a few counts. J is TRBJ2-5 and V is TRBV5-1, with D perhaps matching TRBD1 or TRBD2 (5 bases each). This CDR3 comprises 16 residues. Germline assignment: CDR1 SGHRS and CDR2 YFSETQ. Trimming shortened V by 5 bases and J by 2 bases, and 19 bases separated the two germline ends. The DNA for the CDR3 is TGCGCCAGCAGTTTCGTCCCAGAGGGGAATCAAGAGACCCAGTACTTC. The encoded protein is CASSFVPEGNQETQYF. The full variable domain, its missing parts supplied by reference TRBV5-1 and TRBJ2-5, is KAGVTQTPRYLIKTRGQQVTLSCSPISGHRSVSWYQQTPGQGLQFLFEYFSETQRNKGNFPGRFSGRQFSNSRSEMNVSTLELGDSALYLCASSFVPEGNQETQYFGPGTRLLVL.

In its sample, this clonotype was seen a few times. The chain employs TRBV29-1 and TRBJ2-3; D possibly corresponds to TRBD1 (6 bases). V was clipped by 6 bases and J by 6 bases, with 22 bases between them. The germline V gene encodes CDR1 SQVTM and CDR2 ANQGSEA. The CDR3 is 15 amino acids. CDR3 amino acids: CSVASQGQNADTQYF. The CDR3 DNA reads TGCAGCGTCGCGTCACAGGGCCAAAATGCGGATACGCAGTATTTT.

The CDR3 spells CASSRGGRQDEQYF. CDR3 coding DNA: TGTGCCAGCAGCAGGGGGGGAAGACAAGACGAGCAGTACTTC. The rearrangement uses TRBV5-6 and TRBJ2-7; TRBD2 might be the D (7 bases). Germline V gene sequence: CDR1 SGHDT, CDR2 YYEEEE. With 4 bases removed from V and 5 bases from J, the gap between germline ends came to 16 bases. The CDR3 length is 14 residues.

This clonotype has more than one count but fewer than ten. The rearrangement uses TRBV27 and TRBJ2-5; tentative D call: TRBD2 (6 bases). Germline V gene sequence: CDR1 MNHEY, CDR2 SMNVEV (reference sequence). The CDR3 extends over 17 amino acids. V lost 2 bases and J lost 6, with 22 bases in between. CDR3 nucleotide sequence: TGTGCCAGCAGTTTACGGGACTGGGGCGGCCAAAGACAGACCCAGTACTTC. This gives the protein CASSLRDWGGQRQTQYF.

This clonotype was observed a handful of times. The rearrangement uses TRBV2 and TRBJ2-3; D is undetermined. This CDR3 is built from 15 residues. Between the trimmed V and J ends, which lost 7 bases and 0 bases, there was a span of 14 bases. Germline values: CDR1 SNHLY, CDR2 FYNNEI. The DNA for the CDR3 is TGTGCCAGCATAGAAGGCAGGCTTAGCACAGATACGCAGTATTTT. Its translation: CASIEGRLSTDTQYF.

The rearrangement links TRBV19 to TRBJ2-1, with TRBD2 matching 9 bases. This CDR3 comprises 16 residues. Germline V gene data show CDR1 as LNHDA and CDR2 as SQIVND (reference sequence). V trimming: 5 bases; J trimming: 8 bases; junction bases outside the gene matches: 13. Written as DNA, the CDR3 is TGTGCCAGTAGTGGACGAACAGCGGGGGGCACAGATGAGCAGTTCTTC. Its protein is CASSGRTAGGTDEQFF.